This entry describes one T cell receptor beta chain. The same CDR3 also results from other DNA sequences found in this sample. The source of the sample is a study of blood T cell repertoires in COVID-19. The wider study: The study drew acute and convalescent COVID-19 samples from the United States, Italy and Spain. T cells, B-cell-depleted T cells, or PBMCs provided the cDNA or gDNA that served as material.

Seattle-derived patients entered the study during active infection and were followed longitudinally. The germline V gene encodes CDR1 MNHEY and CDR2 SVGEGT. V gave up 4 bases and J gave up 5 bases, with 11 bases separating them. CDR3 length: 13 residues. In the original processing: Counts of nucleated cells, estimated from reference gene primer amplification, were obtained. Generated by immunoSEQ multiplex PCR, the TCRdb table keeps only in-frame clones and is missing some. The DNA gave D and trimming, while V, J and clone size come from that table. The sample consists of 100,000 to 150,000 clones, roughly 91% of them appearing once.

The J gene is TRBJ1-1, the V gene TRBV6-2 or TRBV6-3; D may be TRBD1 (6 bases). Sequencing was performed on peripheral blood. This TCR was recovered from a man between 60 and 75 years old with COVID-19, enrolled during active disease. The CDR3 spells CASSSNTGTEAFF. For the CDR3, the DNA is TGTGCCAGCAGTTCAAATACAGGGACTGAAGCTTTCTTT.